The sequence of this TCR beta chain was determined in a study of regulatory T cells in long-lasting Graves disease. Assembly of TCR beta libraries relied on iRepertoire HTBI primers together with Arm-PCR of CDR3 regions. TCRdb itself ran the multiplex PCR reads through MiXCR, one entry per CDR3 protein. The repertoire holds roughly 300,000 distinct CDR3 sequences, less than 20% seen once, with 29% in the top ten. V lost 5 bases, J lost 6 bases, and 14 bases lay in between. This CDR3 contains 13 residues. Germline V CDR1 and CDR2: MNHNS, SASEGT. Time point of the sample: persistent/refractory GD, antithyroid drugs over 5 years with positive TRAb. After RNA was extracted from PBMCs, the TCR library was made from it. Peripheral blood, roughly 8.1 milliliters of it, was drawn into EDTA tubes.

The sequence came from a female donor with Graves disease. The source was peripheral blood mononuclear cells (PBMCs), collected when the disease was refractory, from a patient treated with antithyroid drugs. V usage is TRBV6-1 and J usage is TRBJ2-7; D is ambiguous. The CDR3 sequence is CASSTASRSEQYF. Here the CDR3 DNA reads TGTGCCAGCAGTACTGCGTCCCGGAGCGAGCAGTACTTC.